The rows below give T cell receptor beta chains drawn from one sample of a study of beta chain features in type 1 diabetes. Generated by immunoSEQ multiplex PCR, the TCRdb table keeps only in-frame clones and is missing some. The table lists around 150,000 clones, approximately 62% of them singletons, with 0.08% to 0.1% in the top ten. The sample was naive CD4+ T cells from blood. These receptors were obtained from a man in his thirties or forties with type 1 diabetes. Both conserved end residues are trimmed from each CDR3. D genes are given only for firm matches.

NA | TRBV9 | ASSPHWTGNYNSPLH
NA | TRBV7-9 | ASSFDSLEKLF
NA | TRBV10-1 | ASSSGIPYEQY
TRBD2 | TRBV30 | ALGGAGRGETQY
NA | TRBV7-2 | ASSLAEWERGYT
NA | TRBV7-2 | ASSNSRQLSGELF
NA | TRBV29-1 | SVGEVHYGYT
TRBD2 | TRBV10-3 | AISRATSGSYEQY
NA | TRBV7-8 | ASSLAGNNEQF
NA | TRBV9 | ASSVGFSAGTDTQY
TRBD1 | TRBV11-2 | ASSLRSVPGTGDNEQF
NA | TRBV9 | ASSVEVKNNEQF
NA | TRBV6-5 | ASSSGVQQY
NA | TRBV27 | ASSLERQRRTQY
NA | TRBV25-1 | ASSPYNEQF
NA | TRBV5-6 | ASSLGVNYGYT
NA | TRBV30 | AWSATSSDGYT
TRBD1 | TRBV25-1 | ASSALQGNTDTQY